The 3 T cell receptor beta chains given below trace back to one sample, sequenced in a study of blood T cell repertoires in COVID-19 (dated by TCRdb to the early 2020s). The library came from the immunoSEQ multiplex PCR assay. TCRdb re-hosts the immuneACCESS table, in-frame sequences only. Its copies lack some clones; in the studies checked, an unresolved V gene accounts for under half of them, and the cause for the rest is not known. In this sample the table shows some 160,000 clones, roughly nine tenths of which occur a single time. The ten most abundant clones make up 3% of the sample. Material for sequencing was peripheral blood. These receptors were collected from a woman aged 60 to 75 with active COVID-19.

J is TRBJ1-4 and V is TRBV7-9; D possibly corresponds to TRBD1 (6 bases). CDR3 length: 12 residues. Looked up from germline, CDR1 is SEHNR and CDR2 is FQNEAQ (reference sequence). Trimming cost V 5 bases and J 13 bases, with 14 bases left between them. CDR3 coding DNA: TGTGCCAGCAGCGGCTACACAGGGAGACTGTTTTTT. Translation: CASSGYTGRLFF. Variable domain in full (rest from reference TRBV7-9 and TRBJ1-4): DTGVSQNPRHKITKRGQNVTFRCDPISEHNRLYWYRQTLGQGPEFLTYFQNEAQLEKSRLLSDRFSAERPKGSFSTLEIQRTEQGDSAMYLCASSGYTGRLFFGSGTQLSVL.

This clone was recorded a few times. This rearrangement joins TRBV3-1 (or the pseudogene TRBV3-2) to TRBJ2-3, with D uncertain. V was trimmed by 8 bases and J by 1 base, leaving 13 bases between them. CDR1 LGHDT and CDR2 YNNKEL come from the germline V gene (reference sequence). The CDR3 consists of 14 residues. The CDR3 here is CASESTTGTDTQYF. Here the CDR3 DNA reads TGTGCCAGCGAGAGCACCACGGGCACAGATACGCAGTATTTT.

The chain has TRBV28 and TRBJ2-7; 9 bases fit TRBD1. Germline-derived CDR1 and CDR2 are MDHEN and SYDVKM. The V gene end was trimmed by 5 bases and the J gene end by 0 bases; junction bases not matched to a gene: 8. This CDR3 has 16 amino acids. The DNA for the CDR3 is TGTGCCAGCAGTAACTGGGACAGGGCCTCCTCCTACGAGCAGTACTTC. Translated: CASSNWDRASSYEQYF.